This T cell receptor (beta chain) is drawn from a study of shared clonotypes between healthy human individuals. Study background: Per donor, CD8 memory used one plate, CD8 naive used two, CD4 memory used three and CD4 naive used three.

This CDR3 is 15 amino acids long. CDR1 and CDR2 (germline): LNHDA, SQIVND (reference sequence). Trimming pared 3 bases from V and 2 bases from J, leaving 12 bases between. The naive CD8 population came from CD45RO-negative cells selected for CCR7, without terminally differentiated effector memory CD45RA+ cells. The donor population consisted of healthy HIV-negative adults with no recent acute infections or vaccinations. Assay: immunoSEQ multiplex PCR; the TCRdb copy retains only in-frame clones and omits some. The table has millions of clones, just over 90% seen once. The sequenced material came from naive CD8+ T cells from PBMCs. V is TRBV19 and J is TRBJ2-3; D gene unclear. This sequence originates from a young man in good health. Some clones in this sample may be carry-over from other donors' samples. CDR3 coding DNA: TGTGCCAGTAGTATCGGAAGTCGTTACACAGATACGCAGTATTTT. Residues: CASSIGSRYTDTQYF.